Listed here are 22 T cell receptor beta chains from one sample, sequenced in a study of cytomegalovirus exposure and HLA in healthy donors. Both 60 Vbeta primers and 13 Jbeta primers went into the PCR. TCRdb keeps only in-frame clones here, not all; method: immunoSEQ multiplex PCR. The table shows some 130,000 clones, with 77% occurring only once. Material for sequencing was PBMCs. The receptors shown here come from a male donor in good health and CMV-seropositive.

The chain joins TRBV27 to TRBJ2-3, with 12 bases lining up with TRBD2. The CDR3 is made up of 16 amino acids. V was pared by 3 bases and J by 4 bases, with 5 bases of the junction left unmatched. Germline CDR1 is MNHEY and CDR2 is SMNVEV (reference sequence). DNA for the CDR3: TGTGCCAGCAGTTTTTCGACTAGCGGGGGCCCAGATACGCAGTATTTT. Translation gives CASSFSTSGGPDTQYF.

Worth noting for this clone: Mismatch with germline at one junction end may stem from a read error. The V gene is TRBV6-5, the J gene TRBJ2-6; 7 bases agree with TRBD2. From germline, CDR1 is MNHEY and CDR2 SVGAGI. There are 15 residues in the CDR3. Here the CDR3 DNA reads TGTGCCAGCAGTTGGGGGGGAACTGGGGCCAACGGCCTGACTTTC. This codes for CASSWGGTGANGLTF.

The chain couples TRBV9 to TRBJ2-3; 11 bases are shared with TRBD2. Trimming cost V 3 bases and J 3 bases; bases outside gene matches: 18. CDR1 SGDLS and CDR2 YYNGEE come from the germline V gene. There are 20 residues in the CDR3. For the CDR3, the DNA is TGTGCCAGCAGCGCAATATGGCCAGGGCTAGCGGGAGGAGAAACAGATACGCAGTATTTT. Translating gives CASSAIWPGLAGGETDTQYF.

This sequence joins TRBV28 and TRBJ2-3; TRBD2 is a possible D gene (6 bases). The CDR3 has 13 amino acids. V was pared by 3 bases and J by 5 bases, with 9 bases between. Per the germline V gene, CDR1 is MDHEN and CDR2 is SYDVKM. CDR3 residues: CASSFAGLDTQYF. CDR3 sequence (DNA): TGTGCCAGCAGTTTCGCGGGGCTAGATACGCAGTATTTT.

The chain is built from TRBV7-9 and TRBJ2-5; TRBD2 aligns across 13 bases. Germline assignment: CDR1 SEHNR and CDR2 FQNEAQ (reference sequence). This CDR3 has 15 residues. Trimming cost V 1 base and J 12 bases; bases outside gene matches: 8. The CDR3 DNA sequence: TGTGCCAGCAGCTTAGTGGGACTAGCGGGGAGGAAGAAGTACTTC. Its protein is CASSLVGLAGRKKYF.

This chain connects TRBV20-1 to TRBJ2-3; no reliable D call. Between the trimmed V and J ends, which lost 3 bases and 5 bases, there was a span of 6 bases. CDR1 is DFQATT, CDR2 SNEGSKA, per germline (reference sequence). CDR3 length equals 11 residues. The CDR3 here is CSASTGDTQYF. The CDR3 nucleotides read TGCAGTGCTAGCACCGGAGATACGCAGTATTTT.

The V call is TRBV28, the J call TRBJ2-7, with TRBD1 matching over 8 bases. The CDR3 runs to 14 residues. The J segment lost 4 bases and the V segment lost 3 bases, leaving 5 bases of the junction unmatched. Germline-derived CDR1 and CDR2 are MDHEN and SYDVKM. CDR3 region: CASSFPGGNYEQYF. The CDR3 DNA sequence: TGTGCCAGCAGTTTTCCAGGGGGCAATTACGAGCAGTACTTC.

The chain joins TRBV6-6 to TRBJ2-1; D is perhaps TRBD2 (6 bases). Germline CDR1 MNHNY, CDR2 SVGAGI (reference sequence). CDR3 length: 13 amino acids. Trimming removed 6 bases from V and 4 bases from J, with 10 bases in between. The CDR3: CASRTSGYNEQFF. CDR3 in DNA: TGTGCCAGCAGGACAAGCGGGTACAATGAGCAGTTCTTC.

The rearrangement uses TRBV29-1 and TRBJ2-2, with a weak D call TRBD2 (6 bases). V lost 8 bases to trimming and J lost 2 bases, with 12 bases between them. In germline, CDR1 is SQVTM, CDR2 ANQGSEA. The CDR3 is 13 amino acids. The CDR3 is CSTWDFNTGELFF. CDR3 DNA: TGCAGCACTTGGGACTTCAACACCGGGGAGCTGTTTTTT.

On this clone: Distinct nucleotide sequences in the sample also encode this CDR3. The genes are TRBV5-1 and TRBJ2-5; 11 nucleotides match TRBD2. The germline CDR1 and CDR2 sequences are SGHRS and YFSETQ. The CDR3 totals 14 residues. V shed 1 base and J 5 bases; nucleotides not matched to a gene: 1. CDR3 sequence reads: CASSLTSGGETQYF. The CDR3 nucleotides are TGCGCCAGCAGCTTGACTAGCGGGGGTGAGACCCAGTACTTC.

The CDR3 spells CASSLAPRGEKLFF. Written as DNA, the CDR3 is TGCGCCAGCAGCTTGGCCCCTCGGGGTGAAAAACTGTTTTTT. This chain joins TRBV5-1 and TRBJ1-4; unclear D gene. CDR3 length: 14 amino acids. V lost 0 bases and J lost 7, with 10 bases in between. The V gene's germline CDR1 is SGHRS and CDR2 YFSETQ. Looking up the rest from reference TRBV5-1 and TRBJ1-4 gives the full variable domain: KAGVTQTPRYLIKTRGQQVTLSCSPISGHRSVSWYQQTPGQGLQFLFEYFSETQRNKGNFPGRFSGRQFSNSRSEMNVSTLELGDSALYLCASSLAPRGEKLFFGSGTQLSVL.

This clone has a handful of counts. This chain uses TRBV6-5 with TRBJ1-3, with D uncertain. The V gene's germline CDR1 is MNHEY and CDR2 SVGAGI. The germline V and J ends were trimmed by 2 bases and 2 bases, with 10 bases remaining between them. The CDR3 is 15 amino acids. CDR3 nucleotide sequence: TGTGCCAGCAGTTACCAAGGCAGGACTGGAAACACCATATATTTT. Residues: CASSYQGRTGNTIYF.

This clone was counted a few times. CDR3 DNA: TGTGCCAGCAGGACCGGGACAGGGGGCTACGAGCAGTACTTC. Amino acids: CASRTGTGGYEQYF. The rearrangement joins TRBV2 to TRBJ2-7; TRBD1 matches 11 bases. Germline V gene data show CDR1 as SNHLY and CDR2 as FYNNEI. With 6 bases clipped from V and 3 bases from J, the junction kept 4 bases outside the gene matches. The CDR3 has 14 amino acids.

The J gene is TRBJ2-2, the V gene TRBV11-2, with 7 bases aligning to TRBD2. In germline, CDR1 is SGHAT, CDR2 FQNNGV. V was pared by 3 bases and J by 1 base, with 2 bases of the junction left unmatched. This CDR3 region has 15 residues. The CDR3 protein is CASSFSSGNTGELFF. The CDR3 coding sequence is TGTGCCAGCAGCTTTTCTAGCGGGAACACCGGGGAGCTGTTTTTT.

A few counts support this clone. The CDR3 nucleotides are TGTGCCACCGGGGGGGAGGGCAGCAATCAGCCCCAGCATTTT. Protein sequence: CATGGEGSNQPQHF. The chain couples TRBV6-1 to TRBJ1-5; D is perhaps TRBD1 (5 bases). The CDR3 runs 14 residues. V was trimmed by 10 bases and J by 1 base, leaving 14 bases between them. Germline V gene sequence: CDR1 MNHNS, CDR2 SASEGT.

The chain uses TRBV10-3 and TRBJ1-3; unclear D gene. Per the germline V gene, CDR1 is ENHRY and CDR2 is SYGVKD. The ends were cut back, 8 bases at V and 0 bases at J, with 14 bases in the middle. The CDR3 spans 15 residues. DNA for the CDR3: TGTGCCATCCGGTTCCAGGAAAGCTCTGGAAACACCATATATTTT. Translating gives CAIRFQESSGNTIYF.

J is TRBJ2-2 and V is TRBV6-1, with D possibly being TRBD2 (5 bases). The CDR3 loop spans 16 amino acids. The germline V gene encodes CDR1 MNHNS and CDR2 SASEGT. V lost 3 bases and J lost 4, with 15 bases in between. Written as DNA, the CDR3 is TGTGCCAGCAGTGACGGGGTGGGCCAACCCACCGGGGAGCTGTTTTTT. Protein sequence: CASSDGVGQPTGELFF.

This chain joins TRBV5-1 and TRBJ2-3; 8 bases are a match to TRBD1. Germline CDR1 and CDR2: SGHRS and YFSETQ. Unmatched junction bases numbered 7, after V lost 2 bases and J lost 5 bases. This CDR3 has 15 residues. The DNA of the CDR3 is TGCGCCAGCAGCTTTAACGGACAGGGTGGAGATACGCAGTATTTT. Protein: CASSFNGQGGDTQYF.

This chain joins TRBV10-3 and TRBJ2-7, with 8 bases identical to TRBD1. The trim removed 3 bases at V and 3 bases at J, leaving 7 bases unmatched. The CDR3 extends over 15 amino acids. Germline CDR1 is ENHRY and CDR2 is SYGVKD. CDR3 residues: CAISDMGQVGYEQYF. For the CDR3, the DNA is TGTGCCATCAGTGATATGGGACAGGTGGGCTACGAGCAGTACTTC.

This sequence joins TRBV11-2 and TRBJ1-2; 10 bases are shared with TRBD1. Germline-derived CDR1 and CDR2 are SGHAT and FQNNGV. V was pared by 1 base and J by 7 bases, with 6 bases of the junction left unmatched. The CDR3 is 15 amino acids. In DNA form, the CDR3 reads TGTGCCAGCAGCTTAGGGGGACAGGGGAGCGGTGGCTACACCTTC. It encodes CASSLGGQGSGGYTF.

The chain combines TRBV5-1 with TRBJ1-3, with 10 bases that match TRBD1. V was clipped by 3 bases and J by 2 bases; unmatched bases: 8. Germline V gives CDR1 SGHRS, CDR2 YFSETQ. The CDR3 covers 17 residues. As DNA, the CDR3 is TGCGCCAGCAGCTCCAGGGACAGGGGAATCACTGGAAACACCATATATTTT. Protein: CASSSRDRGITGNTIYF.

V usage is TRBV28 and J usage is TRBJ1-1; possible D gene TRBD1, 6 bases. With 8 bases removed from V and 4 bases from J, the gap between germline ends came to 29 bases. The germline CDR1 and CDR2 sequences are MDHEN and SYDVKM. The CDR3 length is 18 residues. Written as DNA, the CDR3 is TGTGCCAGCGCCGGAGCGTCAATTTGGGGGCGCGGGGGCACTGAAGCTTTCTTT. Residues: CASAGASIWGRGGTEAFF.